This T cell receptor beta chain stems from a study of cytomegalovirus exposure and HLA in healthy donors. Likely unrecorded immune exposures existed in these nominally healthy donors. Study-wide findings and caveats: The authors later found most CMV-associated TCR beta chains appeared HLA-restricted.

The ends were cut back, 1 base at V and 7 bases at J, with 17 bases in the middle. CDR3 length equals 16 residues. The V gene's germline CDR1 is MGHRA and CDR2 YSYEKL. The PCR used 60 Vbeta and 13 Jbeta primers. TCRdb keeps only in-frame clones here, not all; method: immunoSEQ multiplex PCR. The table shows 93,000 or so clones, with around 67% occurring only once. Points on this clone: Its specificity is unknown.

Sequenced input: PBMCs. The TCR sequence derives from a woman between 45 and 60 years old in good health and CMV-seronegative. This rearrangement joins TRBV4-1 to TRBJ2-1; TRBD2 is a possible D gene (7 bases). Here the CDR3 reads CASSQGGGGRINEQFF. The CDR3 DNA is TGCGCCAGCAGCCAAGGAGGGGGGGGGCGAATTAATGAGCAGTTCTTC.